The 21 T cell receptor beta chains presented below share a single source sample, sequenced in a study of identical twins. TCRdb itself ran the 5' RACE reads through MiXCR, one entry per CDR3 protein. In the table there are some 600,000 distinct CDR3 sequences, just over 7% of which are singletons. These same records also appear under a second study, on yellow fever vaccine responses in identical twins.

The sequenced material came from PBMCs. The receptors come from a woman aged 18 to 35 in good health.

This clonotype was detected only a few times. The CDR3 is CSARDRRGRANYEQYF. CDR3 DNA sequence: TGCAGTGCTAGAGATCGACGCGGGAGGGCCAATTACGAGCAGTACTTC. The chain is built from TRBV20-1 and TRBJ2-7; TRBD2 matches 9 bases. This CDR3 is built from 16 residues. V dropped 0 bases and J dropped 4; count of bases not matched to a gene: 10. CDR1 is DFQATT and CDR2 is SNEGSKA in the germline V gene (reference sequence).

The chain couples TRBV5-1 to TRBJ2-2, with 11 nucleotides matching TRBD2. Germline V gene lookup returns CDR1 SGHRS and CDR2 YFSETQ. The CDR3 is 17 amino acids. V lost 4 bases, J lost 0 bases, and 5 bases stayed unmatched. The CDR3 loop reads CASSLGLAGANTGELFF. The CDR3 region has the DNA TGCGCCAGCAGCCTTGGACTAGCGGGCGCGAACACCGGGGAGCTGTTTTTT. The entire variable domain, with the rest obtained from reference TRBV5-1 and TRBJ2-2, is as follows: KAGVTQTPRYLIKTRGQQVTLSCSPISGHRSVSWYQQTPGQGLQFLFEYFSETQRNKGNFPGRFSGRQFSNSRSEMNVSTLELGDSALYLCASSLGLAGANTGELFFGEGSRLTVL.

This clonotype was observed a few times. This chain links TRBV29-1 with TRBJ1-2, with D possibly being TRBD1 (6 bases). CDR3 length: 12 residues. Germline assignment: CDR1 SQVTM and CDR2 ANQGSEA. Trimming cost V 7 bases and J 6 bases, with 15 bases left between them. CDR3 nucleotide sequence: TGCAGCGATGTTGGACAGTTTAATGGCTACACCTTC. Its translation: CSDVGQFNGYTF.

This chain uses TRBV6-2 or TRBV6-3 with TRBJ2-1; a possible D gene is TRBD1 (6 bases). This CDR3 spans 11 amino acids. CDR1 and CDR2 (germline): MNHEY, SVGEGT. Trimming removed 5 bases at V and 14 bases at J, with 13 bases between. As DNA, the CDR3 is TGTGCCAGCAGTCCCGGGACACGAAAGTTCTTC. It yields the protein CASSPGTRKFF.

This rearrangement joins TRBV10-2 to TRBJ2-5; TRBD2 matches at 8 bases. Germline V gene data show CDR1 as WSHSY and CDR2 as SAAADI. This CDR3 spans 14 amino acids. J gave up 5 bases and V 5 bases, and 7 bases lay outside the gene matches. The CDR3 sequence: CASSRIAGRETQYF. In DNA form, the CDR3 reads TGCGCCAGCAGTAGAATAGCGGGAAGGGAGACCCAGTACTTC.

This clonotype was seen many times. J is TRBJ1-1 and V is TRBV3-1, with D perhaps matching TRBD1 (5 bases). CDR3 length equals 16 residues. Germline V gene sequence: CDR1 LGHDT, CDR2 YNNKEL (reference sequence). Between the trimmed V and J ends, which lost 4 bases and 1 base, there was a span of 16 bases. The CDR3 region has the DNA TGTGCCAGCAGCCCTAGCCTGGGGGGTAGGAACACTGAAGCTTTCTTT. Protein product: CASSPSLGGRNTEAFF.

This clonotype was seen a handful of times. V usage is TRBV7-9 and J usage is TRBJ2-6, with a possible D match to TRBD1 (5 bases). Germline CDR1 reads SEHNR; CDR2 reads FQNEAQ (reference sequence). CDR3 length equals 17 residues. Trimming took off 6 bases at V and 0 bases at J, with 15 bases between the two ends. Here the CDR3 reads CASRPGQLLSGANVLTF. CDR3 nucleotides: TGTGCCAGCAGACCCGGACAACTACTCTCTGGGGCCAACGTCCTGACTTTC.

This clonotype was counted ten times or more. The chain uses TRBV12-3 or TRBV12-4 and TRBJ2-3; 8 positions agree with TRBD1. V gave up 6 bases and J gave up 4 bases; unmatched junction bases: 6. The CDR3 spans 14 residues. The CDR3 sequence is CASRHGQGPDTQYF. CDR3 sequence (DNA): TGTGCCAGCAGACACGGACAGGGCCCAGATACGCAGTATTTT.

The gene calls are TRBV3-1 and TRBJ2-1, with 7 bases that match TRBD2. CDR1 and CDR2 from the germline V gene are LGHDT and YNNKEL (reference sequence). CDR3 size: 17 residues. Trimming removed 1 base from V and 2 bases from J; junction bases left unmatched: 8. CDR3 residues: CASSQAAGRRAYNEQFF. CDR3 in DNA: TGTGCCAGCAGCCAAGCCGCCGGGAGGAGGGCCTACAATGAGCAGTTCTTC.

This clonotype has only a few counts. The V and J genes are TRBV11-2 and TRBJ2-4; the D is unclear. This CDR3 spans 12 amino acids. The germline V and J ends were trimmed by 3 bases and 5 bases, with 5 bases remaining between them. Germline loops: CDR1 SGHAT, CDR2 FQNNGV. The CDR3 region is CASSLMQNIQYF. The DNA of the CDR3 is TGTGCCAGCAGCTTGATGCAAAACATTCAGTACTTC.

The gene calls are TRBV12-3 or TRBV12-4 and TRBJ2-5, with 9 positions matching TRBD2. V gave up 7 bases and J gave up 10 bases; unmatched junction bases: 13. The CDR3 consists of 14 residues. The DNA for the CDR3 is TGTGCCAGCACCGGGGGGACTAGCATTGTGGACCAGTACTTC. Protein product: CASTGGTSIVDQYF.

This clonotype was observed at least ten times. This sequence joins TRBV15 and TRBJ1-4, with TRBD1 matching 7 bases. Trimming removed 5 bases from V and 1 base from J; junction bases left unmatched: 1. The germline CDR1 and CDR2 sequences are LNHNV and YYDKDF (reference sequence). CDR3 size: 14 residues. The CDR3 loop is CATSQGVTNEKLFF. The CDR3 nucleotides read TGTGCCACCAGCCAGGGGGTAACTAATGAAAAACTGTTTTTT.

The chain is built from TRBV5-8 and TRBJ2-2, with 7 positions matching TRBD1. The length of the CDR3 is 15 residues. V lost 7 bases and J lost 0; bases outside the gene matches: 6. Germline V gene lookup returns CDR1 SGHTS and CDR2 YDEGEE. CDR3 bases: TGTGCCAGCGGACGGACAGGAGCGAACACCGGGGAGCTGTTTTTT. Translating it yields CASGRTGANTGELFF.

This clonotype was detected ten times or more. The rearrangement joins TRBV5-1 to TRBJ2-1, with 9 bases aligning to TRBD1. V lost 4 bases to trimming and J lost 2 bases; unmatched junction nucleotides: 4. Germline V gene data show CDR1 as SGHRS and CDR2 as YFSETQ. This CDR3 spans 15 amino acids. CDR3 in amino acids: CASSRDRATYNEQFF. The CDR3 DNA reads as TGCGCCAGCAGCCGGGACAGGGCAACCTACAATGAGCAGTTCTTC.

This clonotype was picked up many times. The rearrangement links TRBV4-2 to TRBJ1-2; D gene unclear. Trimming removed 0 bases from V and 1 base from J, with 12 bases in between. The CDR3 totals 16 residues. Per germline, CDR1 LGHNA and CDR2 YNFKEQ. The CDR3 protein is CASSQDLADGNYGYTF. CDR3 in DNA: TGTGCCAGCAGCCAAGATCTTGCGGACGGTAACTATGGCTACACCTTC.

This clonotype was counted only a few times. This chain connects TRBV20-1 to TRBJ2-7, with 10 bases that match TRBD2. From germline, CDR1 is DFQATT and CDR2 SNEGSKA (reference sequence). After removal of 6 bases from V and 6 bases from J, the junction contained 8 bases not matched to a gene. The CDR3 extends over 13 amino acids. CDR3 coding DNA: TGCAGTGCCCCTCTAGCGGGAGTTCCCGAGCAGTACTTC. Encoded protein: CSAPLAGVPEQYF.

The chain has TRBV4-1 and TRBJ2-5, with 7 bases matching TRBD2. The CDR3 extends over 15 amino acids. The V segment lost 0 bases and the J segment 1 base; nucleotides outside the gene matches: 2. Germline CDR1 MGHRA, CDR2 YSYEKL. The CDR3 sequence: CASSQDASGQETQYF. In DNA, the CDR3 is TGCGCCAGCAGCCAAGATGCTAGCGGCCAAGAGACCCAGTACTTC.

This clonotype has just a few counts. The rearrangement uses TRBV3-1 and TRBJ2-3, with D possibly TRBD2 on 7 matching bases. CDR3 length equals 14 residues. Per germline, CDR1 LGHDT and CDR2 YNNKEL (reference sequence). V was clipped by 3 bases and J by 6 bases, with 13 bases between them. The CDR3 spells CASSHGGGADTQYF. CDR3 in DNA: TGTGCCAGCAGCCATGGGGGGGGGGCGGATACGCAGTATTTT.

There are many counts of this clonotype. The J gene is TRBJ2-7, the V gene TRBV7-9; D remains unclear. Trimming stripped 3 bases from V and 3 bases from J, with 6 bases between. Germline CDR1 SEHNR, CDR2 FQNEAQ (reference sequence). The length of the CDR3 is 12 residues. The CDR3 DNA reads as TGTGCCAGCAGCTTCGAAAGCTACGAGCAGTACTTC. Its translation is CASSFESYEQYF.

The rearrangement links TRBV4-1 to TRBJ2-7, with 8 bases fitting TRBD2. J lost 3 bases, V lost 0 bases, and 10 bases had no gene match. Germline V gene sequence: CDR1 MGHRA, CDR2 YSYEKL. The CDR3 extends over 17 amino acids. The CDR3 here is CASSQDVGTSGGYEQYV. For the CDR3, the DNA is TGCGCCAGCAGCCAAGATGTTGGAACTAGCGGAGGCTACGAGCAGTACGTC.

Worth noting for this clonotype: Since a much larger clone is just one base distant, this may be a read error. CDR3 sequence: CASSQGTSNTGELFF. CDR3 sequence (DNA): TGTGCCAGCAGCCAAGGGACTTCGAACACCGGGGAGCTGTTTTTT. The chain is built from TRBV4-2 and TRBJ2-2; D is possibly TRBD2 (5 bases). The germline CDR1 and CDR2 sequences are LGHNA and YNFKEQ. The CDR3 has 15 amino acids. V shed 1 base and J shed 0 bases, with 6 bases lying between them.